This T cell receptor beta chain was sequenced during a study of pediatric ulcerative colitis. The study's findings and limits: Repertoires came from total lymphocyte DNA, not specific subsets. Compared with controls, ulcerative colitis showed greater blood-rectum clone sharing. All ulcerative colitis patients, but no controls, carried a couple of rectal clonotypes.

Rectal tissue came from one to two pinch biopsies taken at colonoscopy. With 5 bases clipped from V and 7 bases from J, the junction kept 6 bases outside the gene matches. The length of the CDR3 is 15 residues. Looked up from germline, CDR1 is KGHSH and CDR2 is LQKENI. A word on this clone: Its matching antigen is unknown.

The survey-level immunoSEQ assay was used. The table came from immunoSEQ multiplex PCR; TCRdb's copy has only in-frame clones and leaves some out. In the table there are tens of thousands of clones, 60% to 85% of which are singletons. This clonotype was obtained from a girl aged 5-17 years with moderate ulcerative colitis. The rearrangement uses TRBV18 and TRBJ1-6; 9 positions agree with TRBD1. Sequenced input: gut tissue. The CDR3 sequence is CASSMGQGKNSPLHF. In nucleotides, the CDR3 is TGTGCCAGCTCAATGGGACAGGGAAAAAATTCACCCCTCCACTTT.